The source of this T cell receptor (beta chain) is a study of T cells in localized non-small cell lung cancer. Whole-study findings and limits: Among the tissues sampled, uninvolved adjacent lung had the highest T cell clonality, above tumor. Without multi-region sequencing, intratumor heterogeneity could not be excluded. There were a median 57 of the top 100 tumor clones appearing in adjacent lung. Patients showing higher blood T cell density tended to see longer overall survival.

Trimming cost V 4 bases and J 7 bases, with 18 bases left between them. CDR3 length: 15 amino acids. Germline V gene data show CDR1 as SGHKS and CDR2 as YYEKEE (reference sequence). Libraries were prepared by immunoSEQ multiplex PCR; TCRdb keeps only in-frame clonotypes and omits some of them. The sample records approximately 40,000 clones, 86% being singletons. On this clone: What it binds is unknown.

This specimen consisted of peripheral blood, obtained before any cancer treatment. The chain is built from TRBV5-5 and TRBJ2-1; tentative D call: TRBD1 (5 bases). This TCR was sampled from a man aged 40 to 75 with stage I lung adenocarcinoma. The CDR3 nucleotides read TGTGCCAGCAGCCTAGGGGTGACCACCTCGAATGAGCAGTTCTTC. Its protein product is CASSLGVTTSNEQFF.